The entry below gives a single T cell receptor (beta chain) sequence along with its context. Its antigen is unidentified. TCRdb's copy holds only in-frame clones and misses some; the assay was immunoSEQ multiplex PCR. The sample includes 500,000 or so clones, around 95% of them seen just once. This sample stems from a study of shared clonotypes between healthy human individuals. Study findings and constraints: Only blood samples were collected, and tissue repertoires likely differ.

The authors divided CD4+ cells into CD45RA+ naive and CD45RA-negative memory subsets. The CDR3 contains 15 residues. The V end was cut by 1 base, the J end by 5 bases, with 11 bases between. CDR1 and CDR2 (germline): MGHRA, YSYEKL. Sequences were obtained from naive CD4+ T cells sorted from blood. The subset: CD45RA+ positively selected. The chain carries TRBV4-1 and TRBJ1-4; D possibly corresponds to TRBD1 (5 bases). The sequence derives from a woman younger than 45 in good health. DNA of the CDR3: TGCGCCAGCAGCCAAGTGCGACAGCAAAATGAAAAACTGTTTTTT. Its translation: CASSQVRQQNEKLFF.